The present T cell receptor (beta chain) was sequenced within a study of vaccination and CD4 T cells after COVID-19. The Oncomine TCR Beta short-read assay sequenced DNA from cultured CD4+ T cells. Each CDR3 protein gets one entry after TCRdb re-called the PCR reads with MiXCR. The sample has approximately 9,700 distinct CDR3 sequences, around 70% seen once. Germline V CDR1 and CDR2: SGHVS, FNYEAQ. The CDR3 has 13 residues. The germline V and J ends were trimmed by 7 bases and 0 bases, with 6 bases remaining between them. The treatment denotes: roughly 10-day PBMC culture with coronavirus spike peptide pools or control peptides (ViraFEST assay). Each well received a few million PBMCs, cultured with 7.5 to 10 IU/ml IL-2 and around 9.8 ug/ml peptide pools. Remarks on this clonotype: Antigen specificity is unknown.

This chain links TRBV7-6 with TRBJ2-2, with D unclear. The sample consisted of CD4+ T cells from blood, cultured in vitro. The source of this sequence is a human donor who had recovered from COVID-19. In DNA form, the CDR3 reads TGTGCCAGCAAGCCCGCGAACACCGGGGAGCTGTTTTTT. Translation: CASKPANTGELFF.